The rows below give T cell receptor beta chains drawn from one sample of a study of OX40 agonist ivuxolimab in advanced cancers. This table comes from immunoSEQ multiplex PCR, and its TCRdb copy is limited to in-frame clones, with some not included. Of over 8,500 clones listed, roughly 86% were seen once; the top ten hold around 29%. The starting material was CD4+ or CD8+ T cells sorted from blood, obtained in a trial of the OX40 agonist ivuxolimab. Source of these receptors: an adult with an advanced solid tumor such as melanoma, head and neck, liver or kidney cancer. CDR3s include the opening cysteine and the closing phenylalanine or tryptophan. Fields, in order: clone size, CDR3 length, V gene, CDR3 protein. Some rows have no size entry. The others give once, few or many, or a class for an expanded clone.

clone_size: -
cdr3_length: 14
v_call: TRBV13
cdr3_aa: CASSLGSRFSEAFF

clone_size: once
cdr3_length: 13
v_call: TRBV9
cdr3_aa: CASSVDGAYEQYF

clone_size: -
cdr3_length: 14
v_call: TRBV30
cdr3_aa: CAWSVGTGAYEQYF

clone_size: -
cdr3_length: 14
v_call: TRBV15
cdr3_aa: CATSHRDNFGEQYF

clone_size: -
cdr3_length: 16
v_call: TRBV2
cdr3_aa: CASRVGRTYSNQPQHF

clone_size: -
cdr3_length: 13
v_call: TRBV6-5
cdr3_aa: CASSATDTGELFF

clone_size: -
cdr3_length: 17
v_call: TRBV9
cdr3_aa: CASSVSSKSANTGELFF

clone_size: -
cdr3_length: 17
v_call: TRBV2
cdr3_aa: CASSEGSPYGAYNEQFF

clone_size: -
cdr3_length: 13
v_call: TRBV9
cdr3_aa: CASSVESGYGYTF

clone_size: -
cdr3_length: 15
v_call: TRBV27
cdr3_aa: CASMASGPYYNEQFF

clone_size: -
cdr3_length: 13
v_call: TRBV27
cdr3_aa: CASSYIRDCTQYF

clone_size: -
cdr3_length: 15
v_call: TRBV6-6
cdr3_aa: CASSPPWTSFETQYF

clone_size: few
cdr3_length: 15
v_call: TRBV7-9
cdr3_aa: CASSLVRDRDYEQYF

clone_size: -
cdr3_length: 18
v_call: TRBV5-1
cdr3_aa: CASSPHGLAGGPGNEQFF

clone_size: -
cdr3_length: 14
v_call: TRBV13
cdr3_aa: CASSPRTDTGELFF

clone_size: -
cdr3_length: 12
v_call: TRBV7-2
cdr3_aa: CASSPPGTEQFF

clone_size: -
cdr3_length: 14
v_call: TRBV27
cdr3_aa: CASSSPGRVDGYTF

clone_size: -
cdr3_length: 14
v_call: TRBV5-1
cdr3_aa: CASSIDEDRDGYTF

clone_size: -
cdr3_length: 14
v_call: TRBV27
cdr3_aa: CASSLSNSNQPQHF

clone_size: medium-sized
cdr3_length: 13
v_call: TRBV2
cdr3_aa: CASTHDGGNEQFF

clone_size: -
cdr3_length: 10
v_call: TRBV20-1
cdr3_aa: CSARAQPQHF

clone_size: -
cdr3_length: 13
v_call: TRBV9
cdr3_aa: CASSGTVDYGYTF

clone_size: -
cdr3_length: 12
v_call: TRBV15
cdr3_aa: CATGTGDDEQYF

clone_size: -
cdr3_length: 17
v_call: TRBV27
cdr3_aa: CASTILGVAGGISEQFF

clone_size: -
cdr3_length: 12
v_call: TRBV19
cdr3_aa: CASRLGIQPQHF

clone_size: -
cdr3_length: 12
v_call: TRBV7-9
cdr3_aa: CASRTGRETQYF

clone_size: -
cdr3_length: 16
v_call: TRBV28
cdr3_aa: CASSGVMGQDSYEQYF

clone_size: -
cdr3_length: 13
v_call: TRBV27
cdr3_aa: CASSTGFLYEQYF

clone_size: once
cdr3_length: 16
v_call: TRBV5-1
cdr3_aa: CASSFTSGSGPGELFF

clone_size: -
cdr3_length: 13
v_call: TRBV7-3
cdr3_aa: CASSLTAINEQFF

clone_size: -
cdr3_length: 18
v_call: TRBV5-6
cdr3_aa: CASSIQQGTWIRSYEQYF

clone_size: -
cdr3_length: 13
v_call: TRBV29-1
cdr3_aa: CSVEGTDSYEQYF

clone_size: once
cdr3_length: 16
v_call: TRBV4-2
cdr3_aa: CASSVDPGSRAYEQYF

clone_size: -
cdr3_length: 11
v_call: TRBV13
cdr3_aa: CASISGAEAFF

clone_size: -
cdr3_length: 18
v_call: TRBV19
cdr3_aa: CASSIYVGQGAGGQPQHF

clone_size: -
cdr3_length: 15
v_call: TRBV28
cdr3_aa: CASSPGTYPPYEQYF

clone_size: once
cdr3_length: 15
v_call: TRBV5-1
cdr3_aa: CASSRGTGGPYGYTF

clone_size: -
cdr3_length: 15
v_call: TRBV5-4
cdr3_aa: CASGVHPGKTYGYTF

clone_size: -
cdr3_length: 14
v_call: TRBV12-5
cdr3_aa: CASGFQGRANEQFF

clone_size: -
cdr3_length: 11
v_call: TRBV7-2
cdr3_aa: CASTYGGELFF